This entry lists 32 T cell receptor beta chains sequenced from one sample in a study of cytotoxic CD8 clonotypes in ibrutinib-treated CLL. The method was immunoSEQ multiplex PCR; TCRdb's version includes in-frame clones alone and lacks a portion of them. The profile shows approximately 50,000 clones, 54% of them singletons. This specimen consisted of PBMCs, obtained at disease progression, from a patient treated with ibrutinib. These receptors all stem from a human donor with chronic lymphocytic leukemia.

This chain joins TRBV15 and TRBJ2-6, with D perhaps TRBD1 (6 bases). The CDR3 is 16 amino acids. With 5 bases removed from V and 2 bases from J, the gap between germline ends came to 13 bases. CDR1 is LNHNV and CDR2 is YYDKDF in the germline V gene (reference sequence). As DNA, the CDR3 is TGTGCCACCAGCGATTTTAGGGGGACTGGGGCCAACGTCCTGACTTTC. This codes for CATSDFRGTGANVLTF.

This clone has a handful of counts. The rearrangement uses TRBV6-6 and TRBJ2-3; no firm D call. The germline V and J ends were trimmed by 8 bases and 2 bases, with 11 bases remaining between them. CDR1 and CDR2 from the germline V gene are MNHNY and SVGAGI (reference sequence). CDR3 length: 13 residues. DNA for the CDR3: TGTGCCAGCGGAACAGAAATCACAGATACGCAGTATTTT. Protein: CASGTEITDTQYF.

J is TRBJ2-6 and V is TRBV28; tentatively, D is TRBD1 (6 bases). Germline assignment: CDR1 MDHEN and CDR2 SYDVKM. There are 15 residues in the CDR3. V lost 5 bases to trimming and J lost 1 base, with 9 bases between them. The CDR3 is CASSNRESGANVLTF. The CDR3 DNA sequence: TGTGCCAGCAGTAACAGGGAATCTGGGGCCAACGTCCTGACTTTC.

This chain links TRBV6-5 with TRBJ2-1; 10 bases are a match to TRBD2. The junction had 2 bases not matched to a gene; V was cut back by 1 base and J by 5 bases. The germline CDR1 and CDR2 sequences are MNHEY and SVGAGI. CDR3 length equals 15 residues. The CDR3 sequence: CASSYLLAGDNEQFF. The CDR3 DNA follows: TGTGCCAGCAGTTACTTGCTAGCGGGGGACAATGAGCAGTTCTTC.

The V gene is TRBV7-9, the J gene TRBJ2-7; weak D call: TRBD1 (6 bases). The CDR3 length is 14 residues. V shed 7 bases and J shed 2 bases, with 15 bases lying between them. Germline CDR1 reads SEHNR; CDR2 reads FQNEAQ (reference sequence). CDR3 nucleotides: TGTGCCAGCACCAGATCAGGGGTTACCTACGAGCAGTACTTC. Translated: CASTRSGVTYEQYF.

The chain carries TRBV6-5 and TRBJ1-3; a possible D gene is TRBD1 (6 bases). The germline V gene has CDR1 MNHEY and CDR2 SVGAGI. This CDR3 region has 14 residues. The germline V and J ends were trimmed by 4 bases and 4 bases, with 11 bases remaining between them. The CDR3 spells CASSSGTSGNTIYF. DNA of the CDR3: TGTGCCAGCAGTTCCGGGACAAGCGGAAACACCATATATTTT.

This CDR3 is CASSLYSRSGEQYF. CDR3 sequence (DNA): TGTGCCAGCAGTTTATACTCGCGGTCGGGGGAGCAGTACTTC. V is TRBV27 and J is TRBJ2-7, with TRBD2 as a possible D gene (5 bases). This CDR3 is 14 amino acids long. The V gene lost 1 base and the J gene lost 7 bases, with 14 bases spanning the gap. Per germline, CDR1 MNHEY and CDR2 SMNVEV (reference sequence).

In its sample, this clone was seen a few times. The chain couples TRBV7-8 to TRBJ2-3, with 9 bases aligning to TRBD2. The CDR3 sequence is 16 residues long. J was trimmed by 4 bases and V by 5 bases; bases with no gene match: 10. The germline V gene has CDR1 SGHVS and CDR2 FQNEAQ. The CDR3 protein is CASSVRRGLAPDTQYF. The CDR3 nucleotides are TGTGCCAGCAGCGTTAGGCGGGGACTAGCCCCAGATACGCAGTATTTT.

Here the CDR3 reads CASHGSGDEQYF. CDR3 sequence (DNA): TGCGCCAGCCACGGCAGCGGTGACGAGCAGTACTTC. The chain joins TRBV5-1 to TRBJ2-7; a possible D gene is TRBD2 (5 bases). The CDR3 spans 12 residues. The V gene lost 7 bases and the J gene lost 5 bases, with 13 bases spanning the gap. From germline, CDR1 is SGHRS and CDR2 YFSETQ.

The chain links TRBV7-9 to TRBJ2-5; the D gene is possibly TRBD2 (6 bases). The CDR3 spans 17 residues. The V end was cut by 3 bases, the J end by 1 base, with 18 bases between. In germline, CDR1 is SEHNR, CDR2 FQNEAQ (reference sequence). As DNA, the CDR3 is TGTGCCAGCAGCTTTTTCCAGGCTAGCGACCCCCAAGAGACCCAGTACTTC. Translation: CASSFFQASDPQETQYF.

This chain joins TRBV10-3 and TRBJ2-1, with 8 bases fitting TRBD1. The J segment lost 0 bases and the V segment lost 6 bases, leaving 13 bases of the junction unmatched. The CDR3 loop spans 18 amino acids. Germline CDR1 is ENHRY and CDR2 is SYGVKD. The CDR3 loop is CAISPGQGKSSSYNEQFF. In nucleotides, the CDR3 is TGTGCCATCAGCCCTGGACAGGGCAAAAGTAGCTCCTACAATGAGCAGTTCTTC.

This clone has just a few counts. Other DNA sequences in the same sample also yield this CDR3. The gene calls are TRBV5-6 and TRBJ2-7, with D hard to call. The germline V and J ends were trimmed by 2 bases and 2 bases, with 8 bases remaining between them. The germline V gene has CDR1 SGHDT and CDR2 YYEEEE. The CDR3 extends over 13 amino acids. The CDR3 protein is CASSFGPTYEQYF. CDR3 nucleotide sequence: TGTGCCAGCAGCTTTGGACCAACCTACGAGCAGTACTTC.

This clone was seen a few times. This CDR3 reads CARSFWTILNQPQHF. The DNA of the CDR3 is TGTGCCAGAAGTTTCTGGACCATCCTCAATCAGCCCCAGCATTTT. V and J are TRBV5-3 and TRBJ1-5, with D unclear. TRBV5-3 is classed as an ORF, of uncertain function. The CDR3 is 15 amino acids. V dropped 5 bases and J dropped 3 bases, with 15 bases sitting between them.

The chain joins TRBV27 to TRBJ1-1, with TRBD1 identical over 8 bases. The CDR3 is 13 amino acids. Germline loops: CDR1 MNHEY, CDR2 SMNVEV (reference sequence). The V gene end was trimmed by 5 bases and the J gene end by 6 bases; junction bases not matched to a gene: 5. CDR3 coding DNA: TGTGCCAGCAGTCTAGCAGGGGGCGCTGAAGCTTTCTTT. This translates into CASSLAGGAEAFF.

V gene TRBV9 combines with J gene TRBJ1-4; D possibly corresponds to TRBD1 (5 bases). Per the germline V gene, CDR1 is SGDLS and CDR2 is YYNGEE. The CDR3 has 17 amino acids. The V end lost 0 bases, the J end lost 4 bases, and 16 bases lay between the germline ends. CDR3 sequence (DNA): TGTGCCAGCAGCGTAGCTGGGGGGGACCTATTTAATGAAAAACTGTTTTTT. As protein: CASSVAGGDLFNEKLFF.

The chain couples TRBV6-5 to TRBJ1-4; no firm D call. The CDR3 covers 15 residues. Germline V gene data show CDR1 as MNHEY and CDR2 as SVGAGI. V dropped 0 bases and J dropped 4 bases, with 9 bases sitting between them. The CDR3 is CASSYSPGNNEKLFF. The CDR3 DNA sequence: TGTGCCAGCAGTTACTCCCCCGGAAATAATGAAAAACTGTTTTTT.

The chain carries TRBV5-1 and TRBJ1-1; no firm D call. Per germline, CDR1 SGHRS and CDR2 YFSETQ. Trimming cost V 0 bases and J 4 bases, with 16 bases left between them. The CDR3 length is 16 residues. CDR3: CASSLAGAREVTEAFF. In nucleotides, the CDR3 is TGCGCCAGCAGCTTGGCCGGAGCAAGGGAAGTCACTGAAGCTTTCTTT.

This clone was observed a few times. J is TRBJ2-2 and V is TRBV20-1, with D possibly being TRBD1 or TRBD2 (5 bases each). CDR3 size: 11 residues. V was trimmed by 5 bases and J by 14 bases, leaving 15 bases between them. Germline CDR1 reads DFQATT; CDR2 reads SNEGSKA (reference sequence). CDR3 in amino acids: CSAGTDSALFF. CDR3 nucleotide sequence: TGCAGTGCTGGGACGGATTCAGCCCTGTTTTTT.

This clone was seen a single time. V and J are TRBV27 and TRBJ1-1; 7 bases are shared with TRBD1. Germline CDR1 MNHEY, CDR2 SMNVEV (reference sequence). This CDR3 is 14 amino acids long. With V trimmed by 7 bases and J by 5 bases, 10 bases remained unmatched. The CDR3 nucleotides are TGTGCCAGCAAATCGGGACAGAGTTTTACTGAAGCTTTCTTT. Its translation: CASKSGQSFTEAFF.

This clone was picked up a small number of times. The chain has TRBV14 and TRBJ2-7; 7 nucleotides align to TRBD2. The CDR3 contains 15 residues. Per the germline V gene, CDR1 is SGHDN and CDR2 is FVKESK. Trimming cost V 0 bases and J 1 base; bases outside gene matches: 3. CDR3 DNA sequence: TGTGCCAGCAGCCAAGATAGCGGGTCTTCCTACGAGCAGTACTTC. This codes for CASSQDSGSSYEQYF.

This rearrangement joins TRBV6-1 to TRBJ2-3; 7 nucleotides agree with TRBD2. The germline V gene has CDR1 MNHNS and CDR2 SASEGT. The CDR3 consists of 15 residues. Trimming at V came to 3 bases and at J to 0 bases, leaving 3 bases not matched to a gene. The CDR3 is CASSDGTKSTDTQYF. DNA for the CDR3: TGTGCCAGCAGTGACGGGACTAAAAGCACAGATACGCAGTATTTT.

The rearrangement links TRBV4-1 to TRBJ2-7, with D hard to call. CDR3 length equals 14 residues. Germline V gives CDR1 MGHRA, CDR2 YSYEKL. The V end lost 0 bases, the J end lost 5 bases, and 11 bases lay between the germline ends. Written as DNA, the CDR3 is TGCGCCAGCAGCCAAGAGTATACAGACGACGAGCAGTACTTC. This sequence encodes CASSQEYTDDEQYF.

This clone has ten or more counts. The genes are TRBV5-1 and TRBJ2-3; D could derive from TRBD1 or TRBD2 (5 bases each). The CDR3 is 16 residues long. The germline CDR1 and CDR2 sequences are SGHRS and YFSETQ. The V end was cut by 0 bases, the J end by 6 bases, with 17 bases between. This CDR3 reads CASSLAGAGGMDTQYF. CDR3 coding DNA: TGCGCCAGCAGCTTGGCCGGGGCAGGAGGAATGGATACGCAGTATTTT.

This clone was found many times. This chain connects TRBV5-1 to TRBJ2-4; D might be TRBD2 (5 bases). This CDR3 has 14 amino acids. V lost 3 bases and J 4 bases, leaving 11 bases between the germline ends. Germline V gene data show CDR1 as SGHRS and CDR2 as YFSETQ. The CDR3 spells CASSYDRGKNIQYF. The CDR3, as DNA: TGCGCCAGCAGCTATGATCGGGGTAAAAACATTCAGTACTTC.

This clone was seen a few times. CDR3 protein: CAWSGDFLLNNEQFF. CDR3 bases: TGTGCCTGGAGTGGGGACTTTCTCCTAAACAATGAGCAGTTCTTC. V usage is TRBV30 and J usage is TRBJ2-1, with a possible D match to TRBD2 (6 bases). CDR3 length: 15 residues. Germline values: CDR1 GTSNPN, CDR2 SVGIG (reference sequence). V gave up 1 base and J gave up 5 bases, with 15 bases separating them.

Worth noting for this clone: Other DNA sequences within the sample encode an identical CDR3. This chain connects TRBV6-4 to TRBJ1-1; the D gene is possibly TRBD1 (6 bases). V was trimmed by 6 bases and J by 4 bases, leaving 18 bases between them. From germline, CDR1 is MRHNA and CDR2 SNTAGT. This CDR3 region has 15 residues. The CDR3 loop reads CASSVDRDVSTEAFF. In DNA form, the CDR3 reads TGTGCCAGCAGCGTGGACAGAGATGTGAGCACTGAAGCTTTCTTT.

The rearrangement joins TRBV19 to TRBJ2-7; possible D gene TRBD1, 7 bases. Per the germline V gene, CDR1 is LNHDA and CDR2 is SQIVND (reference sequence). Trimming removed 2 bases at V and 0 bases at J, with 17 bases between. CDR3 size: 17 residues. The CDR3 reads CASSITGGQGGSYEQYF. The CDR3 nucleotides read TGTGCCAGTAGTATAACCGGCGGGCAGGGGGGCTCCTACGAGCAGTACTTC.

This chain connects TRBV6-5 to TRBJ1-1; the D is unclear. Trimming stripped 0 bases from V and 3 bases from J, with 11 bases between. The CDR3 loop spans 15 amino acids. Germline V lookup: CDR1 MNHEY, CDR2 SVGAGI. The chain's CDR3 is CASSYSSYRDTEAFF. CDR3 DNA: TGTGCCAGCAGTTACTCGAGCTACAGAGACACTGAAGCTTTCTTT.

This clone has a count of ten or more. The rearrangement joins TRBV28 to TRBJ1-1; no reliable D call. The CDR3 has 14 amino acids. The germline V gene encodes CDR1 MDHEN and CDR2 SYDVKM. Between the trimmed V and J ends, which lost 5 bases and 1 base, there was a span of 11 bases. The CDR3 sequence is CASSLLQQNTEAFF. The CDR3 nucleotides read TGTGCCAGCAGTCTCCTTCAACAGAACACTGAAGCTTTCTTT. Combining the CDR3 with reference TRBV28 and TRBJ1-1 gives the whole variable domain DVKVTQSSRYLVKRTGEKVFLECVQDMDHENMFWYRQDPGLGLRLIYFSYDVKMKEKGDIPEGYSVSREKKERFSLILESASTNQTSMYLCASSLLQQNTEAFFGQGTRLTVV.

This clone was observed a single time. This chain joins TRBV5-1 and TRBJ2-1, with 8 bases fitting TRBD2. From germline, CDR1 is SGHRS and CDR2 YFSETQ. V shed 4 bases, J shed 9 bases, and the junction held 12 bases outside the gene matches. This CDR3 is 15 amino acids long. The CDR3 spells CASSPGAGGGGEQFF. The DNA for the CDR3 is TGCGCCAGCAGCCCTGGTGCGGGGGGCGGCGGTGAGCAGTTCTTC.

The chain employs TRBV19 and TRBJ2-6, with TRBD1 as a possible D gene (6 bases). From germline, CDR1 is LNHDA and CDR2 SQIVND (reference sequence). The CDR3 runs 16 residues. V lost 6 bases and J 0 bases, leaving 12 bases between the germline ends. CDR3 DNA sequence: TGTGCCAGTAGGGACCTACAGGGCTCTGGGGCCAACGTCCTGACTTTC. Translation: CASRDLQGSGANVLTF.

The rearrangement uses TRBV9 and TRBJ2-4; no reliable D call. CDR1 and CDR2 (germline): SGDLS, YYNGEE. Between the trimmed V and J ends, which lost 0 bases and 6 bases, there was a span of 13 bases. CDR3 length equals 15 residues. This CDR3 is CASSVGVGWGNIQYF. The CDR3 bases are TGTGCCAGCAGCGTAGGGGTGGGTTGGGGAAACATTCAGTACTTC.